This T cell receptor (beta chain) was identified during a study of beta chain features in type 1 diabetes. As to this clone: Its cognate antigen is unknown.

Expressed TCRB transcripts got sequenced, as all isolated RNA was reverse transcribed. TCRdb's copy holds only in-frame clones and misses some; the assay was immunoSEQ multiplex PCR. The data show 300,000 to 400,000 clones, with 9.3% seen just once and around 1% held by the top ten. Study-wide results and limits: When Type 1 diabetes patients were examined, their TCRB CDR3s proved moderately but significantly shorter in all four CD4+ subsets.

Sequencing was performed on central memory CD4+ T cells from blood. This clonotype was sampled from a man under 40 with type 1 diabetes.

The CDR3 nucleotides read TGTGCCAGCAGCTTAACAGGCTCTGGAAACACCATATATTTT. Its protein product is CASSLTGSGNTIYF. This sequence joins TRBV7-9 and TRBJ1-3, with D maybe TRBD1 (5 bases). Germline V lookup: CDR1 SEHNR, CDR2 FQNEAQ (reference sequence). Trimming took off 2 bases at V and 0 bases at J, with 5 bases between the two ends. The CDR3 has 14 residues.